The 27 T cell receptor beta chains below all came from one sample that was sequenced in a study of blood T cell repertoires in COVID-19. Only in-frame clones appear in the TCRdb table, and some are missing; sequencing was by immunoSEQ multiplex PCR. The sample holds 120,000 to 150,000 clones, roughly 80% seen once. What was sequenced was peripheral blood. These receptors all stem from a woman over 75 in a cohort sampled during active or convalescent COVID-19.

In its sample, this clone was seen many times. The rearrangement joins TRBV12-3 or TRBV12-4 to TRBJ1-2, with 8 nucleotides matching TRBD1. The CDR3 is 13 amino acids. V dropped 7 bases and J dropped 4; count of bases not matched to a gene: 5. DNA for the CDR3: TGTGCCAGCACCACCGGGACAGGCTATGGCTACACCTTC. Its translation: CASTTGTGYGYTF.

This clone was seen a single time. The V gene is TRBV5-5, the J gene TRBJ1-5; D remains unclear. The CDR3 spans 16 residues. V dropped 4 bases and J dropped 4 bases, with 18 bases sitting between them. From germline, CDR1 is SGHKS and CDR2 YYEKEE (reference sequence). The CDR3: CASSQRLGSVNQPQHF. CDR3 DNA: TGTGCCAGCAGCCAAAGACTAGGATCTGTTAATCAGCCCCAGCATTTT.

V is TRBV15 and J is TRBJ1-2; D not resolved. Germline V CDR1 and CDR2: LNHNV, YYDKDF (reference sequence). There are 15 residues in the CDR3. Trimming shortened V by 0 bases and J by 1 base, and 9 bases separated the two germline ends. The CDR3 loop is CATSRDPRGNYGYTF. As DNA, the CDR3 is TGTGCCACCAGCAGAGATCCCCGCGGTAACTATGGCTACACCTTC.

This chain links TRBV19 with TRBJ1-3; possible D gene TRBD1, 6 bases. Germline V lookup: CDR1 LNHDA, CDR2 SQIVND (reference sequence). There are 17 residues in the CDR3. The germline V and J ends were trimmed by 10 bases and 1 base, with 23 bases remaining between them. CDR3 in amino acids: CATRRGQTGNSGNTIYF. In DNA form, the CDR3 reads TGTGCCACCAGAAGAGGGCAAACAGGGAATTCTGGAAACACCATATATTTT.

V usage is TRBV5-4 and J usage is TRBJ1-2; the D gene is possibly TRBD1 (5 bases). V lost 4 bases, J lost 4 bases, and 14 bases lay in between. CDR3 length: 14 amino acids. Germline V CDR1 and CDR2: SGHNT, YYREEE (reference sequence). This CDR3 reads CASSHRTSLYGYTF. The CDR3 DNA follows: TGTGCCAGCAGCCACCGGACATCTCTCTATGGCTACACCTTC.

The chain recombines TRBV7-9 with TRBJ2-7, with D possibly TRBD2 on 6 matching bases. V was clipped by 1 base and J by 6 bases, with 10 bases between them. Germline CDR1 is SEHNR and CDR2 is FQNEAQ (reference sequence). The CDR3 contains 13 residues. The CDR3 sequence is CASSLGLGGEQYV. The CDR3 bases are TGTGCCAGCAGCTTAGGACTAGGAGGCGAGCAGTACGTC.

The chain couples TRBV18 to TRBJ1-1; maybe TRBD1 (5 bases). Germline values: CDR1 KGHSH, CDR2 LQKENI. Trimming shortened V by 4 bases and J by 1 base, and 7 bases separated the two germline ends. This CDR3 comprises 13 residues. The CDR3, as DNA: TGTGCCAGCTCACAAGACAGGAACACTGAAGCTTTCTTT. As protein: CASSQDRNTEAFF.

V is TRBV20-1 and J is TRBJ1-1; D gene unclear. The CDR3 consists of 11 residues. Per the germline V gene, CDR1 is DFQATT and CDR2 is SNEGSKA (reference sequence). The CDR3 spells CGGRLNTEAFF. As DNA, the CDR3 is TGCGGTGGTCGGTTGAACACTGAAGCTTTCTTT.

The chain recombines TRBV4-1 with TRBJ2-5, with 9 bases lining up with TRBD2. The V and J ends lost 0 bases and 4 bases, in that order; junction bases with no gene match: 3. The CDR3 has 15 residues. Germline values: CDR1 MGHRA, CDR2 YSYEKL. CDR3: CASSQDGTSRETQYF. The CDR3 DNA reads as TGCGCCAGCAGCCAAGATGGGACTAGCCGAGAGACCCAGTACTTC.

With respect to this clone: Other DNA sequences from this sample encode an identical CDR3 as well. The chain combines TRBV5-1 with TRBJ1-1; D call uncertain. Trimming pared 4 bases from V and 1 base from J, leaving 8 bases between. Germline CDR1 reads SGHRS; CDR2 reads YFSETQ. The CDR3 runs to 13 residues. CDR3: CASSLSTNTEAFF. In DNA form, the CDR3 reads TGCGCCAGCAGCCTTAGTACGAACACTGAAGCTTTCTTT. The whole variable domain, filled in from reference TRBV5-1 and TRBJ1-1, reads KAGVTQTPRYLIKTRGQQVTLSCSPISGHRSVSWYQQTPGQGLQFLFEYFSETQRNKGNFPGRFSGRQFSNSRSEMNVSTLELGDSALYLCASSLSTNTEAFFGQGTRLTVV.

This chain uses TRBV9 with TRBJ2-3, with D maybe TRBD1 (6 bases). Germline values: CDR1 SGDLS, CDR2 YYNGEE. The CDR3 has 15 amino acids. Trimming removed 3 bases from V and 4 bases from J, with 15 bases in between. The CDR3 here is CASSARQALSDTQYF. The CDR3 DNA reads TGTGCCAGCAGCGCTAGACAGGCACTCTCAGATACGCAGTATTTT.

This chain connects TRBV12-3 or TRBV12-4 to TRBJ1-1; no definite D call. The CDR3 runs 12 residues. V was clipped by 2 bases and J by 4 bases, with 5 bases between them. This CDR3 reads CASSLRGTEAFF. The CDR3 DNA is TGTGCCAGCAGTTTACGGGGCACTGAAGCTTTCTTT.

This clone was seen more than once but under ten times. CDR3 loop: CASSQGAGSGNTIYF. The CDR3 nucleotides read TGTGCCAGCAGTCAGGGGGCCGGCTCTGGAAACACCATATATTTT. The chain recombines TRBV2 with TRBJ1-3, with 8 positions matching TRBD1. The length of the CDR3 is 15 residues. Germline V lookup: CDR1 SNHLY, CDR2 FYNNEI. Germline trimming cut 5 bases from V and 0 bases from J; bases unmatched to any gene: 3.

This clone was detected a few times. This chain joins TRBV15 and TRBJ2-7, with 8 bases lining up with TRBD1. Unmatched junction bases numbered 10, after V lost 3 bases and J lost 6 bases. CDR1 LNHNV and CDR2 YYDKDF come from the germline V gene (reference sequence). The CDR3 consists of 15 residues. CDR3 in amino acids: CATSRALGQGGEQYF. In DNA form, the CDR3 reads TGTGCCACCAGCAGGGCATTAGGACAGGGAGGCGAGCAGTACTTC.

This sequence joins TRBV4-1 and TRBJ1-1, with 10 positions matching TRBD1. With V trimmed by 5 bases and J by 4 bases, 4 bases remained unmatched. Per germline, CDR1 MGHRA and CDR2 YSYEKL. The CDR3 contains 14 residues. As DNA, the CDR3 is TGCGCCAGCAGCGCCCGGGACAGGGGCACTGAAGCTTTCTTT. Protein product: CASSARDRGTEAFF.

The chain carries TRBV6-1 and TRBJ2-7; TRBD2 is a possible D gene (5 bases). The V end lost 1 base, the J end lost 6 bases, and 13 bases lay between the germline ends. This CDR3 is built from 14 residues. Germline V CDR1 and CDR2: MNHNS, SASEGT. For the CDR3, the DNA is TGTGCCAGCAGTGAAGTCAGGCTAGCTCGCGAGCAGTACGTC. Its protein is CASSEVRLAREQYV.

The chain links TRBV27 to TRBJ1-3; weak D call: TRBD1 (5 bases). The CDR3 extends over 16 amino acids. CDR1 and CDR2 (germline): MNHEY, SMNVEV (reference sequence). V gave up 9 bases and J gave up 0 bases, with 18 bases separating them. Here the CDR3 DNA reads TGTGCCAGTAACCTCGACAGCCTTGCCTCTGGAAACACCATATATTTT. Translation: CASNLDSLASGNTIYF.

The chain is built from TRBV29-1 and TRBJ1-4; a possible D gene is TRBD1 (6 bases). The germline V and J ends were trimmed by 7 bases and 4 bases, with 13 bases remaining between them. The CDR3 totals 13 residues. Germline values: CDR1 SQVTM, CDR2 ANQGSEA. In nucleotides, the CDR3 is TGCAGCGGCCAGGGGCCCGGTAATGAAAAACTGTTTTTT. Its translation is CSGQGPGNEKLFF.

This chain joins TRBV5-1 and TRBJ1-6; 9 bases agree with TRBD1. Unmatched junction bases numbered 10, after V lost 3 bases and J lost 6 bases. In germline, CDR1 is SGHRS, CDR2 YFSETQ. The CDR3 contains 17 residues. The CDR3 here is CASSSGTGTGFNSPLHF. CDR3 nucleotide sequence: TGCGCCAGCAGCTCCGGGACAGGGACGGGGTTTAATTCACCCCTCCACTTT.

The chain employs TRBV10-3 and TRBJ2-7; D is possibly TRBD1 (6 bases). The CDR3 has 14 residues. V was cut by 7 bases and J by 4 bases, with 17 bases left in between. Germline loops: CDR1 ENHRY, CDR2 SYGVKD. Here the CDR3 reads CAITPTGKAYEQYV. CDR3 in DNA: TGTGCCATCACCCCGACAGGTAAGGCTTACGAGCAGTACGTC.

The rearrangement joins TRBV7-8 to TRBJ1-5; 7 bases fit TRBD1. Germline CDR1 SGHVS, CDR2 FQNEAQ. The ends lost 4 bases at V and 0 bases at J; junction bases unmatched: 3. The CDR3 has 15 amino acids. CDR3 bases: TGTGCCAGCAGCTCACAGGGGATTAGCAATCAGCCCCAGCATTTT. It codes for CASSSQGISNQPQHF.

This clone appeared once. The rearrangement joins TRBV4-2 to TRBJ2-1; no firm D call. Trimming pared 1 base from V and 9 bases from J, leaving 7 bases between. Germline V gives CDR1 LGHNA, CDR2 YNFKEQ. The CDR3 length is 12 residues. CDR3 sequence reads: CASSQVVGEQFF. The CDR3 nucleotides are TGTGCCAGCAGCCAAGTCGTCGGTGAGCAGTTCTTC.

This chain connects TRBV5-1 to TRBJ2-2; 8 bases line up with TRBD2. J gave up 6 bases and V 3 bases, and 10 bases lay outside the gene matches. CDR1 and CDR2 from the germline V gene are SGHRS and YFSETQ. The CDR3 runs 16 residues. The CDR3 DNA follows: TGCGCCAGCAGCTACGCGGGGCCCGGGGGGGCCGGGGAGCTGTTTTTT. Protein: CASSYAGPGGAGELFF.

Here the CDR3 reads CASSYGLGNIQYF. The CDR3 nucleotides are TGTGCCAGCAGTTATGGGCTTGGGAACATTCAGTACTTC. The V and J genes are TRBV6-2 or TRBV6-3 and TRBJ2-4; no clear D gene. Germline V CDR1 and CDR2: MNHEY, SVGEGT. This CDR3 is 13 amino acids long. Trimming removed 3 bases at V and 7 bases at J, with 10 bases between.

The gene calls are TRBV3-1 (or the pseudogene TRBV3-2) and TRBJ1-6; tentative D call: TRBD1 (5 bases). CDR3 length: 16 residues. CDR1 and CDR2 (germline): LGHDT, YNNKEL (reference sequence). V was pared by 6 bases and J by 0 bases, with 12 bases between. The CDR3 DNA follows: TGTGCCAGCAGGACGGGGGTTAGCTCCTATAATTCACCCCTCCACTTT. Protein sequence: CASRTGVSSYNSPLHF.

This clone was seen only a few times. The rearrangement links TRBV19 to TRBJ1-2; D unclear. The germline V gene encodes CDR1 LNHDA and CDR2 SQIVND (reference sequence). The CDR3 is 13 amino acids. V dropped 7 bases and J dropped 0 bases, with 9 bases sitting between them. CDR3 DNA: TGTGCCAGTACGCGGGGTTCTAACTATGGCTACACCTTC. It is translated as CASTRGSNYGYTF.

The chain carries TRBV15 and TRBJ1-1, with D uncertain. Deletions cut 3 bases from V and 4 bases from J, with 9 bases between. The CDR3 extends over 13 amino acids. The germline V gene encodes CDR1 LNHNV and CDR2 YYDKDF (reference sequence). CDR3 sequence: CATSRRVGTEAFF. As DNA, the CDR3 is TGTGCCACCAGCAGGAGGGTGGGCACTGAAGCTTTCTTT.